Described below is a single TCR beta chain sequence and its context. Starting 14 to 28 days after autologous transplant, ipilimumab 1 mg/kg was given. The data were obtained in a study of ipilimumab plus nivolumab after autologous stem cell transplantation. As for the study in general: Both relapsed and primary refractory DLBCL were included.

The method was immunoSEQ multiplex PCR; TCRdb's version includes in-frame clones alone and lacks a portion of them. The sample consists of about 16,000 clones, about 72% of them appearing once. The V gene end was trimmed by 0 bases and the J gene end by 6 bases; junction bases not matched to a gene: 5. Germline loops: CDR1 MNHEY, CDR2 SMNVEV (reference sequence). The CDR3 is 14 residues long. The sequence was obtained from a male donor with diffuse large B-cell lymphoma. The specimen comprised PBMCs, sampled in a trial of ipilimumab plus nivolumab as post-transplant consolidation. The V and J genes are TRBV27 and TRBJ2-7, with 7 bases identical to TRBD1. CDR3 nucleotides: TGTGCCAGCAGTTTATCCGTCAGGGGGTTCGAGCAGTACTTC. Translated, it gives CASSLSVRGFEQYF.